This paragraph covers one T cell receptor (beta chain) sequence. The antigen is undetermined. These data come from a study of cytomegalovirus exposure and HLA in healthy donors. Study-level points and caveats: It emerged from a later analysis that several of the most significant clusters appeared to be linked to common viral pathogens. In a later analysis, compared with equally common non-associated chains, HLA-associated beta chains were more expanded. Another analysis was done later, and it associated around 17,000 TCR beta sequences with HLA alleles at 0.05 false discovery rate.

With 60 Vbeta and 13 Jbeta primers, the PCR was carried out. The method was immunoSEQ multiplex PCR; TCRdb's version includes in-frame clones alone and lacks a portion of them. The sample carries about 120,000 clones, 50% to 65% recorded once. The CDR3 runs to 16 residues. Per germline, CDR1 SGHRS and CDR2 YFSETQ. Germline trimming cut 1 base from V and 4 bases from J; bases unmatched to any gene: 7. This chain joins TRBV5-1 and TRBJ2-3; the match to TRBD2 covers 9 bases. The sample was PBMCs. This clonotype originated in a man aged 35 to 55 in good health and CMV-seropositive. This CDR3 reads CASSLSWERGADTQYF. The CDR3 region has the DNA TGCGCCAGCAGCTTGTCGTGGGAGCGGGGGGCAGATACGCAGTATTTT.